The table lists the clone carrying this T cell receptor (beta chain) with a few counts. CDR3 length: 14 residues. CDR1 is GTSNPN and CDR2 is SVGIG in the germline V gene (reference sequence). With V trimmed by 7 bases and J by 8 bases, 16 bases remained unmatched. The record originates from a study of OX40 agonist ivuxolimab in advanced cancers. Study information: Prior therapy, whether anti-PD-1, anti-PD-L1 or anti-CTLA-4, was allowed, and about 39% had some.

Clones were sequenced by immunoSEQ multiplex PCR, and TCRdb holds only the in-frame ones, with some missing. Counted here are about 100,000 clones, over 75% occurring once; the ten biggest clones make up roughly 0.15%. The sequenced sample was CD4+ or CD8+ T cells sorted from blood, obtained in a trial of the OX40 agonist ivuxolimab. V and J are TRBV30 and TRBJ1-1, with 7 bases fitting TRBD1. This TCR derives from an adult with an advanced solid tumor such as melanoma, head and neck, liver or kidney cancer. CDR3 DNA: TGTGCCTCGACAACCCCCCGACAGGGCGCCGAAGCTTTCTTT. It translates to CASTTPRQGAEAFF. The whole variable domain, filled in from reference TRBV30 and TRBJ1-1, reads SQTIHQWPATLVQPVGSPLSLECTVEGTSNPNLYWYRQAAGRGLQLLFYSVGIGQISSEVPQNLSASRPQDRQFILSSKKLLLSDSGFYLCASTTPRQGAEAFFGQGTRLTVV.